This is a list of T cell receptor beta chains from one sample in a study of T cells in Graves' hyperthyroidism and ophthalmopathy. TCRdb re-called the multiplex PCR reads through MiXCR, storing one row per CDR3 protein. The sample yields under 800,000 distinct CDR3 sequences, around 13% seen once. The specimen was blood. The source is a woman aged 18-30 years with Graves' hyperthyroidism. Both conserved end residues are part of each CDR3. Fields, in order: CDR3 length, V gene, J gene, CDR3 protein.

17	TRBV28	TRBJ2-7	CASSFVPLAGSSYEQYF
16	TRBV19	TRBJ1-5	CATGTGDHLSNQPQHF
13	TRBV20-1	TRBJ2-1	CSARLTVKNEQFF
15	TRBV28	TRBJ2-1	CASSQAGGDFTEQFF
11	TRBV24-1	TRBJ2-1	CATLSGNEQFF
14	TRBV2	TRBJ2-1	CASSQDLGLAFGFF
16	TRBV19	TRBJ1-4	CASSIDAAESREKLFF
14	TRBV12-3/TRBV12-4	TRBJ1-6	CASSFDSYNSPLHF
17	TRBV6-1	TRBJ1-1	CASRAFRTGLRGTEAFF
19	TRBV7-9	TRBJ1-1	CASRSNRLVSDRGGTEAFF
16	TRBV12-3/TRBV12-4	TRBJ1-5	CASTLRGGQGNLPQHF
15	TRBV28	TRBJ2-7	CASSLLGTGDYEQYF
16	TRBV5-1	TRBJ1-6	CASSLEPGNTGSPLHF
13	TRBV10-3	TRBJ2-7	CAISPGGTYEQYF
14	TRBV28	TRBJ2-7	CASSSSGQAYEQYF
18	TRBV15	TRBJ2-7	CATSNRGITGTSLAEQYF
13	TRBV20-1	TRBJ2-7	CSARDSKAYEQYF